A single sample gave rise to the 13 T cell receptor beta chains below, sequenced in a study of cytomegalovirus exposure and HLA in healthy donors. PCR was performed using 60 Vbeta and 13 Jbeta primers. TCRdb's copy holds only in-frame clones and misses some; the assay was immunoSEQ multiplex PCR. The sample contains about 78,000 clones, around 70% of which appear only once. Source material: PBMCs. These receptors originate from a woman between 40 and 55 years old in good health and CMV-seropositive.

This clone was seen more than once but under ten times. The chain combines TRBV4-1 with TRBJ2-7, with 8 bases identical to TRBD1. CDR1 is MGHRA, CDR2 YSYEKL, per germline. V shed 5 bases, J shed 3 bases, and the junction held 6 bases outside the gene matches. CDR3 size: 14 residues. The CDR3 DNA sequence: TGCGCCAGCAGCAAGGGACAGGCAAACTACGAGCAGTACTTC. Translated: CASSKGQANYEQYF.

This chain's CDR3 is CAWRFSGATGELFF. CDR3 coding DNA: TGTGCCTGGAGATTTAGCGGGGCCACCGGGGAGCTGTTTTTT. The chain uses TRBV30 and TRBJ2-2; 8 bases line up with TRBD2. Trimming removed 3 bases from V and 4 bases from J; junction bases left unmatched: 4. The CDR3 is 14 residues long. Per germline, CDR1 GTSNPN and CDR2 SVGIG (reference sequence).

This clone was counted a few times. The chain couples TRBV13 to TRBJ2-2; tentatively, D is TRBD1 (6 bases). Germline V gene lookup returns CDR1 PRHDT and CDR2 FYEKMQ (reference sequence). CDR3 length: 13 amino acids. V was cut by 3 bases and J by 6 bases, with 8 bases left in between. The CDR3 region has the DNA TGTGCCAGCAGCTTCCAGGGGTCCGGGGAGCTGTTTTTT. This sequence encodes CASSFQGSGELFF.

CDR3 protein: CASSLEGPFYGYTF. Here the CDR3 DNA reads TGTGCCAGCAGCTTGGAGGGACCGTTCTATGGCTACACCTTC. This chain links TRBV7-8 with TRBJ1-2; D may be TRBD1 (5 bases). CDR3 length equals 14 residues. Germline CDR1 reads SGHVS; CDR2 reads FQNEAQ. V lost 3 bases and J lost 4, with 12 bases in between.

Note on this clone: At one end, the junction sequence differs from germline, possibly due to a read error. The rearrangement joins TRBV7-9 to TRBJ2-2; maybe TRBD1 (6 bases). Per the germline V gene, CDR1 is SEHNR and CDR2 is FQNEAQ (reference sequence). The CDR3 is made up of 16 amino acids. CDR3 coding DNA: TGTTCCAGCAGCATACAAAGGACAGTTAACACCGGGGAGCTGTTTTTT. The encoded protein is CSSSIQRTVNTGELFF.

V is TRBV7-2 and J is TRBJ1-5; D is perhaps TRBD1 (5 bases). With 1 base removed from V and 7 bases from J, the gap between germline ends came to 17 bases. This CDR3 is built from 16 residues. CDR1 and CDR2 from the germline V gene are SGHTA and FQGNSA. This chain's CDR3 is CASSLVGPSLGQPQHF. The CDR3 region has the DNA TGTGCCAGCAGCTTAGTGGGGCCCTCCCTGGGGCAGCCCCAGCATTTT.

This sequence joins TRBV19 and TRBJ2-1, with 9 bases that match TRBD2. Germline CDR1 reads LNHDA; CDR2 reads SQIVND (reference sequence). The CDR3 loop spans 15 amino acids. Trimming took 0 bases from V and 8 from J; bases not matched to a gene: 5. CDR3 DNA sequence: TGTGCCAGTAGTATAGATCGCGGGGGGGCCGATGAGCAGTTCTTC. It is translated as CASSIDRGGADEQFF.

The chain joins TRBV14 to TRBJ1-3; the D gene is possibly TRBD1 (5 bases). In germline, CDR1 is SGHDN, CDR2 FVKESK. The CDR3 covers 12 residues. V lost 2 bases, J lost 8 bases, and 7 bases lay in between. The CDR3: CASSQQGYTIYF. In DNA form, the CDR3 reads TGTGCCAGCAGCCAACAGGGATACACCATATATTTT.

This clone turned up a few times. The J gene is TRBJ1-5, the V gene TRBV2, with 8 bases fitting TRBD1. J lost 6 bases, V lost 6 bases, and 4 bases had no gene match. The CDR3 extends over 13 amino acids. Germline CDR1 and CDR2: SNHLY and FYNNEI. The CDR3 here is CASSGQGGQPQHF. The CDR3 region has the DNA TGTGCCAGCAGCGGACAGGGCGGTCAGCCCCAGCATTTT.

The chain links TRBV5-4 to TRBJ1-6; D unclear. The CDR3 sequence is 16 residues long. The germline V and J ends were trimmed by 1 base and 2 bases, with 10 bases remaining between them. Germline values: CDR1 SGHNT, CDR2 YYREEE (reference sequence). For the CDR3, the DNA is TGTGCCAGCAGCTTGTTCGGAGGTCCCTATAATTCACCCCTCCACTTT. This sequence encodes CASSLFGGPYNSPLHF.

The CDR3 loop is CAWSDPGGSPTDTQYF. The CDR3 DNA follows: TGTGCCTGGAGCGATCCCGGGGGATCCCCCACAGATACGCAGTATTTT. J is TRBJ2-3 and V is TRBV30, with D possibly TRBD2 on 6 matching bases. CDR1 and CDR2 (germline): GTSNPN, SVGIG (reference sequence). V lost 3 bases, J lost 2 bases, and 18 bases lay in between. The CDR3 consists of 16 residues.

V gene TRBV6-6 combines with J gene TRBJ1-5; TRBD1 is a possible D gene (6 bases). Trimming removed 6 bases from V and 1 base from J, with 13 bases in between. Per the germline V gene, CDR1 is MNHNY and CDR2 is SVGAGI (reference sequence). This CDR3 region has 15 residues. DNA of the CDR3: TGTGCCAGCAGCCTAGCAGGGGCAAGCAATCAGCCCCAGCATTTT. Translation gives CASSLAGASNQPQHF.

The V and J genes are TRBV25-1 and TRBJ2-2; the match to TRBD1 covers 7 bases. Germline V gene sequence: CDR1 MGHDK, CDR2 SYGVNS. J lost 3 bases, V lost 4 bases, and 2 bases had no gene match. This CDR3 spans 14 amino acids. CDR3: CASSGTGDTGELFF. The CDR3, as DNA: TGTGCCAGCAGTGGAACAGGGGACACCGGGGAGCTGTTTTTT.